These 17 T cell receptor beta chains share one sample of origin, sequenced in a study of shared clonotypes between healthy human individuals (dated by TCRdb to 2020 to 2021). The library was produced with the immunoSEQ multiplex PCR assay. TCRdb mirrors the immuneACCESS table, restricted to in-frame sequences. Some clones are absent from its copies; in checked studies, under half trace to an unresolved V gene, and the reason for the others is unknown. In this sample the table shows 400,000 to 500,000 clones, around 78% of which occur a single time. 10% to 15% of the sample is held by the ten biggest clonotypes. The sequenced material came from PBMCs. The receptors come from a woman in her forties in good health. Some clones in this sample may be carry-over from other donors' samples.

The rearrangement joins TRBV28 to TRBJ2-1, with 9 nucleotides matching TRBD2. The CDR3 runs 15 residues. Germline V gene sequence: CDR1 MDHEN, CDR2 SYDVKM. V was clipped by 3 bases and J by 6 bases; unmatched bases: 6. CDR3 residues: CASSFSGLASNEQFF. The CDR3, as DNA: TGTGCCAGCAGTTTTTCGGGACTAGCCTCCAATGAGCAGTTCTTC.

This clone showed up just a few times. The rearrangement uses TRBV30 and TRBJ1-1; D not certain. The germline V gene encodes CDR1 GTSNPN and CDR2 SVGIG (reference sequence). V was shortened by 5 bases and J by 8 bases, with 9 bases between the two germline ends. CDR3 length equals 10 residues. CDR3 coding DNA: TGTGCCTGGGGGAATCCGGAAGCTTTCTTT. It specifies CAWGNPEAFF.

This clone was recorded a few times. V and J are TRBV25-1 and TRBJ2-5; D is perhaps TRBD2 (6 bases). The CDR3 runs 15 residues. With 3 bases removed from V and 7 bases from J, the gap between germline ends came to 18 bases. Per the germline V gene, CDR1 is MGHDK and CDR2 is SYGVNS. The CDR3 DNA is TGTGCCAGCAGTGACCCACGGGGTCTCGGGGGGACCCAGTACTTC. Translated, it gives CASSDPRGLGGTQYF.

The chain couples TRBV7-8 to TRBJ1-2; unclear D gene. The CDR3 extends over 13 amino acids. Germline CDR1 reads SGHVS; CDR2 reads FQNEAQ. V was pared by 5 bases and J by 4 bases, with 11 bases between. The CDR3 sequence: CASSMFGVYGYTF. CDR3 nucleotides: TGTGCCAGCAGCATGTTCGGCGTCTATGGCTACACCTTC.

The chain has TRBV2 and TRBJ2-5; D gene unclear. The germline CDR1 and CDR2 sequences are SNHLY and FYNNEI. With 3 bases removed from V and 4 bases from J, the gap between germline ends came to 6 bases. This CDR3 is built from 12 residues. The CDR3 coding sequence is TGTGCCAGCAGTGAGTGGGGAGAGACCCAGTACTTC. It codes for CASSEWGETQYF. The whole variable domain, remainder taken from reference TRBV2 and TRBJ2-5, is EPEVTQTPSHQVTQMGQEVILRCVPISNHLYFYWYRQILGQKVEFLVSFYNNEISEKSEIFDDQFSVERPDGSNFTLKIRSTKLEDSAMYFCASSEWGETQYFGPGTRLLVL.

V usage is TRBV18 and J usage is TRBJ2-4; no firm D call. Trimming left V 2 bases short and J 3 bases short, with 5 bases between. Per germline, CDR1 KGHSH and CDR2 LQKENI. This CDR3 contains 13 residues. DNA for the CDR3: TGTGCCAGCTCACCAGGCGACAAAAACATTCAGTACTTC. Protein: CASSPGDKNIQYF.

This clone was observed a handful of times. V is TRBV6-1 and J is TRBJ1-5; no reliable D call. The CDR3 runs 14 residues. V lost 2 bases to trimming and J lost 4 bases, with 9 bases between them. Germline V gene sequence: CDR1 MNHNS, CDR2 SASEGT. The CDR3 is CASSEYRGNQPQHF. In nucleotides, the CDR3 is TGTGCCAGCAGTGAATATCGGGGAAATCAGCCCCAGCATTTT.

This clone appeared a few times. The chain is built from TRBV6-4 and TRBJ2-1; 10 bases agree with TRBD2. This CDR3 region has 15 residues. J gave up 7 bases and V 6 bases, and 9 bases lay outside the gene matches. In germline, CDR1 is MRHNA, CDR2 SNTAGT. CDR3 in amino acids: CASSPESSGGNEQFF. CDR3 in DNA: TGTGCCAGCAGCCCGGAGAGTAGCGGGGGGAATGAGCAGTTCTTC.

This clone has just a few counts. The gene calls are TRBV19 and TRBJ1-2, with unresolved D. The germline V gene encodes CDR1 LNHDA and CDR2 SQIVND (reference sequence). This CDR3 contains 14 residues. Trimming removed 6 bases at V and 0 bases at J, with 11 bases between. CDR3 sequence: CASRRMTANYGYTF. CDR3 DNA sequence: TGTGCCAGTAGACGAATGACGGCTAACTATGGCTACACCTTC.

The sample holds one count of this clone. CDR3 residues: CSARNSYEQYF. The CDR3 DNA reads as TGCAGTGCTAGAAACTCCTACGAGCAGTACTTC. V is TRBV20-1 and J is TRBJ2-7; no reliable D call. Germline values: CDR1 DFQATT, CDR2 SNEGSKA (reference sequence). The CDR3 sequence is 11 residues long. Trimming stripped 2 bases from V and 0 bases from J, with 2 bases between.

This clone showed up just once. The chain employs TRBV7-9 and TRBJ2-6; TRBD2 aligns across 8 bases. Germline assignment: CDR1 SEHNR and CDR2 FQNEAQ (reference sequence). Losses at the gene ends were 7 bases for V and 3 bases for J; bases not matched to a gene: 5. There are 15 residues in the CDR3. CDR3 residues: CASTPGGVGANVLTF. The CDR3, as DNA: TGTGCCAGCACCCCCGGGGGGGTTGGGGCCAACGTCCTGACTTTC.

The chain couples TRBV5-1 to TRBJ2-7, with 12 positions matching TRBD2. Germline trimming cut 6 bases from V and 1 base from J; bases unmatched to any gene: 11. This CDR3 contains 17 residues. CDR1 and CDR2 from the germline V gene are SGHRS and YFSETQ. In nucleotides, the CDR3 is TGCGCCAGCACAGACCGGCTAGCGGGAGGGAGGTCCTACGAGCAGTACTTC. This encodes CASTDRLAGGRSYEQYF. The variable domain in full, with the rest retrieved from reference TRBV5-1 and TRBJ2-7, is KAGVTQTPRYLIKTRGQQVTLSCSPISGHRSVSWYQQTPGQGLQFLFEYFSETQRNKGNFPGRFSGRQFSNSRSEMNVSTLELGDSALYLCASTDRLAGGRSYEQYFGPGTRLTVT.

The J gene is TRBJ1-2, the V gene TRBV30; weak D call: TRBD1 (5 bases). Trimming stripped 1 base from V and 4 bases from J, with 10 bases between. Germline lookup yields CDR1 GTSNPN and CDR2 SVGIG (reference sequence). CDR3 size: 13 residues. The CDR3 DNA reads TGTGCCTGGAGTGGCGGGACGGTCTATGGCTACACCTTC. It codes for CAWSGGTVYGYTF.

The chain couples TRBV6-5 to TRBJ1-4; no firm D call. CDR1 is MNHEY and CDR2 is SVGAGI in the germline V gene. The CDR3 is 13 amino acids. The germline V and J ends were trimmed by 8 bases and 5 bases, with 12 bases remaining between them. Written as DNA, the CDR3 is TGTGCCAGCCCGACGGGGAAAAATGAAAAACTGTTTTTT. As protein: CASPTGKNEKLFF.

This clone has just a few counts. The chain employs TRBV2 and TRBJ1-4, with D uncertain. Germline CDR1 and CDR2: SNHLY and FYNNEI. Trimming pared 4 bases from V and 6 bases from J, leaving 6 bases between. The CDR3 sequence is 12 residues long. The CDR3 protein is CASSVGYEKLFF. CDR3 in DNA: TGTGCCAGCAGTGTTGGGTATGAAAAACTGTTTTTT.

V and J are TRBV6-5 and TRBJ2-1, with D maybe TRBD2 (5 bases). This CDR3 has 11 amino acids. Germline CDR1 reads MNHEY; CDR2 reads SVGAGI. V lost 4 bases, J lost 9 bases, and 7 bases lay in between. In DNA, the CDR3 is TGTGCCAGCAGTTCCGGGGTTGAGCAGTTCTTC. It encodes CASSSGVEQFF.

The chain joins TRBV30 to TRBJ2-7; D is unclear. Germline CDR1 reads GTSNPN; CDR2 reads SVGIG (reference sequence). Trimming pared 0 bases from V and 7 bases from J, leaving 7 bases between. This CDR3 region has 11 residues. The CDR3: CAWSVPNEQYF. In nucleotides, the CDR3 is TGTGCCTGGAGTGTTCCAAATGAGCAGTACTTC. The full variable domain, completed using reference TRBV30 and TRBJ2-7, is SQTIHQWPATLVQPVGSPLSLECTVEGTSNPNLYWYRQAAGRGLQLLFYSVGIGQISSEVPQNLSASRPQDRQFILSSKKLLLSDSGFYLCAWSVPNEQYFGPGTRLTVT.